These T cell receptor beta chains were read from a single sample in a study of blood T cell repertoires in COVID-19. The data were produced by immunoSEQ multiplex PCR, yet TCRdb's version contains in-frame clones alone and is incomplete. The repertoire consists of approximately 46,000 clones, with approximately 85% occurring once and the leading ten covering under 15%. The sequenced material came from peripheral blood. These receptors were taken from a human donor in a cohort sampled during active COVID-19. Each CDR3 is given with its conserved first and last residue. Each record gives: clone size, V gene, J gene, D gene, CDR3 length, CDR3 DNA, CDR3 protein. A D gene is named only where the DNA matches it firmly. Only some rows state a clone size, as once, few, many or a class for expanded clones.

.	TRBV9	TRBJ1-2	.	14	TGTGCCAGCAGCGTAGGTTCAGAACCCTATGGCTACACCTTC	CASSVGSEPYGYTF
once	TRBV12-5	TRBJ2-7	TRBD2	17	TGTGCTAGTGGTTTGGCACCCCGCTCGCGGGGGTCGCTCGAGCAGTACTTC	CASGLAPRSRGSLEQYF
.	TRBV3-1/TRBV3-2	TRBJ2-1	TRBD2	17	TGTGCCAGCGGGTCCCTAGGGCGGGGGGGAATTTCCGATGAGCAGTTCTTC	CASGSLGRGGISDEQFF
.	TRBV6-5	TRBJ1-2	TRBD1	14	TGTGCCAGCACGATTCGACAGGGGAACTATGGCTACACCTTC	CASTIRQGNYGYTF
.	TRBV18	TRBJ1-4	.	14	TGTGCCAGCTCACCGGGGAGCCGGCGGGAAAAACTGTTTTTT	CASSPGSRREKLFF
.	TRBV6-6	TRBJ2-7	.	15	TGTGCCAGCAGTTACGGACAGTTTGGGATTAACGAGCAGTACTTC	CASSYGQFGINEQYF
.	TRBV11-2	TRBJ2-3	.	14	TGTGCCAGCAGCTTAGTGGGGGGTGCAGATACGCAGTATTTT	CASSLVGGADTQYF
.	TRBV2	TRBJ1-1	.	14	TGTGCCAGCAGGTCCGAGACGCTGAGCGCTGAAGCTTTCTTT	CASRSETLSAEAFF
.	TRBV3-1/TRBV3-2	TRBJ1-6	.	15	TGTGCCAGCAGCCATAGACGGGGAGGTAATTCACCCCTCCACTTT	CASSHRRGGNSPLHF
.	TRBV11-2	TRBJ2-5	.	13	TGTGCCAGCAGCTTAGCCGGGGGGCTGGCCCAGTACTTC	CASSLAGGLAQYF
few	TRBV19	TRBJ1-5	.	16	TGTGCCAGTAGTAACCAGGGCCGAGGTATCAATCAGCCCCAGCATTTT	CASSNQGRGINQPQHF
.	TRBV6-2/TRBV6-3	TRBJ2-6	TRBD2	19	TGTGCCAGCAATTACCTAGCGGGAGGTAGTTCCTCTGGGGCCAACGTCCTGACTTTC	CASNYLAGGSSSGANVLTF
.	TRBV2	TRBJ2-3	TRBD1	13	TGTGCCAGCACGACAGGGTGGACAGATACGCAGTATTTT	CASTTGWTDTQYF
.	TRBV19	TRBJ1-5	TRBD1	14	TGTGCCAGTAGTAGCTCAGGGGGTAGTCAGCCCCAGCATTTT	CASSSSGGSQPQHF
.	TRBV19	TRBJ1-2	.	12	TGTGCCAGTGCGGTTGTCGGGGGTGGCTACACCTTC	CASAVVGGGYTF
.	TRBV12-5	TRBJ2-1	TRBD2	22	TGTGCTAGTGGTTTGGTATCGGTTTGGGTAGCGGGAGGAAAAATAGATTACAATGAGCAGTTCTTC	CASGLVSVWVAGGKIDYNEQFF
.	TRBV19	TRBJ1-5	.	13	TGTGCCAGTAGTAACGGGATCAATCAGCCCCAGCATTTT	CASSNGINQPQHF
.	TRBV2	TRBJ2-4	TRBD1	14	TGTGCCAGCAGAGCGACAGGGGCTAGAAACATTCAGTACTTC	CASRATGARNIQYF
once	TRBV19	TRBJ2-7	TRBD1	15	TGTGCCAGTAGCTCTTCAGGGGGTTACTCCTACGAGCAGTACTTC	CASSSSGGYSYEQYF
.	TRBV24-1	TRBJ2-1	TRBD2	17	TGTGCCACCAGTGATACCGGGACTAGCGGAGGGCCTAGGGAGCAGTTCTTC	CATSDTGTSGGPREQFF
.	TRBV5-1	TRBJ2-1	TRBD1	15	TGCGCCAGCAGCTGGACCGGGACAGGGGGGAGTGAGCAGTTCTTC	CASSWTGTGGSEQFF
once	TRBV7-9	TRBJ1-2	.	16	TGTGCCAGCAGCTTAGGGGGGACTTCTATCTTCTATGGCTACACCTTC	CASSLGGTSIFYGYTF
.	TRBV27	TRBJ1-6	.	14	TGTGCCAGCAGTTTAGGCTCAGGGCGGTCACCCCTCCACTTT	CASSLGSGRSPLHF
.	TRBV5-4	TRBJ2-7	TRBD1	15	TGTGCCAGCAGCAAACCGGGACAGGGGTTTAACGAGCAGTACTTC	CASSKPGQGFNEQYF
.	TRBV18	TRBJ2-2	.	13	TGTGCCAGCTCACATCCTCTCACCGGGGAGCTGTTTTTT	CASSHPLTGELFF
few	TRBV9	TRBJ1-5	TRBD1	14	TGTGCCAGCAGCAAAACAGGGGGGAATCAGCCCCAGCATTTT	CASSKTGGNQPQHF
.	TRBV4-2	TRBJ2-3	TRBD2	15	TGTGCCAGCAGCCTAGCGGGAGGGCCGATAGATACGCAGTATTTT	CASSLAGGPIDTQYF
.	TRBV6-5	TRBJ2-7	TRBD1	15	TGTGCCAGCGTACCGAGGGACAGGGGGTCGGACGAGCAGTACTTC	CASVPRDRGSDEQYF
.	TRBV6-1	TRBJ2-2	TRBD1	15	TGTGCCAGCAGTGAGGTGCAGGGGGAAGGCGGGGAGCTGTTTTTT	CASSEVQGEGGELFF
.	TRBV27	TRBJ2-5	.	13	TGTGCCAGCCGACTGTCTGGAGGAGAGACCCAGTACTTC	CASRLSGGETQYF
.	TRBV6-5	TRBJ2-7	.	14	TGTGCCAGCTGGCGGGACAGTGGGATCTACGAGCAGTACTTC	CASWRDSGIYEQYF
.	TRBV5-6	TRBJ2-7	.	13	TGTGCCAGCAGCTTGGGAGGGGGATACGAGCAGTACTTC	CASSLGGGYEQYF
.	TRBV18	TRBJ2-1	.	12	TGTGCCAGCTCACCTTCCGGTTTTGAGCAGTTCTTC	CASSPSGFEQFF
once	TRBV20-1	TRBJ1-4	.	11	TGCAGTGCTAGAGAGGTCGGAAAACTGTTTTTT	CSAREVGKLFF
.	TRBV10-3	TRBJ1-6	TRBD1	14	TGTGCCATCAACCAAGACAGGGTCGGTTCACCCCTCCACTTT	CAINQDRVGSPLHF
.	TRBV6-5	TRBJ2-5	.	14	TGTGCCAGCAGTTACTCGGACAGCAAAGAGACCCAGTACTTC	CASSYSDSKETQYF
.	TRBV11-2	TRBJ1-2	TRBD1	14	TGTGCCAGCAGCTTAGTTACAGGGGGTAGTGGCTACACCTTC	CASSLVTGGSGYTF
.	TRBV5-1	TRBJ2-7	TRBD2	14	TGCGCCAGCAGCTCCCGCGGGGGACCGTACGAGCAGTACTTC	CASSSRGGPYEQYF
.	TRBV5-1	TRBJ1-6	.	16	TGCGCCAGCTCCTGGGGGGGTAGCTCCTATAATTCACCCCTCCACTTT	CASSWGGSSYNSPLHF
.	TRBV27	TRBJ1-1	.	15	TGTGCCAGCAGTTTCCAGGCCAGGGTGAACACTGAAGCTTTCTTT	CASSFQARVNTEAFF
.	TRBV10-3	TRBJ2-1	.	12	TGTGCCATCAGACAGGGTGACAATGAGCAGTTCTTC	CAIRQGDNEQFF
once	TRBV5-6	TRBJ1-1	.	14	TGTGCCAGCAGCGTTGCCCAGATGAACACTGAAGCTTTCTTT	CASSVAQMNTEAFF
.	TRBV29-1	TRBJ2-7	.	11	TGCAGCGCGGGACGAGGAGTGGAGCAGTACTTC	CSAGRGVEQYF
.	TRBV27	TRBJ2-5	.	13	TGTGCCAGCAGTTTATACCAGGGTCAGACCCAGTACTTC	CASSLYQGQTQYF
.	TRBV19	TRBJ1-1	.	15	TGTGCCAGTACCAACCTAGGAGGGGAGACCTCTGAAGCTTTCTTT	CASTNLGGETSEAFF